A selection of T cell receptor beta chains follows, all from one sample in a study of CXCR3-negative and CXCR3-positive naive CD8 T cells. TCRdb reprocessed the 5' RACE reads and reports one entry per CDR3 protein, with no DNA. The sample data list roughly 48,000 distinct CDR3 sequences. The sequenced sample consisted of memory CD8+ T cells from blood. The receptors shown here come from a human donor in good health. Some clones in this sample may be carry-over from other donors' samples. Both conserved end residues are part of each CDR3.

J gene | CDR3 length | V gene | CDR3 protein
TRBJ2-1 | 17 | TRBV5-1 | CASSSAGLAGRGYEQYF
TRBJ2-1 | 13 | TRBV24-1 | CATSDFITNEQFF
TRBJ2-2 | 15 | TRBV6-5 | CASSPRGGDTGELFF
TRBJ2-7 | 16 | TRBV29-1 | CSVVPEITGTPYEQYF
TRBJ1-5 | 15 | TRBV19 | CASSIQGAGNQPQHF
TRBJ2-1 | 12 | TRBV29-1 | CSVGSLDNEQFF
TRBJ2-3 | 12 | TRBV9 | CASSGLGDTQYF
TRBJ2-1 | 11 | TRBV29-1 | CSVAGTHEQFF
TRBJ2-1 | 15 | TRBV6-2/TRBV6-3 | CASTQGAVSYNEQFF
TRBJ2-1 | 11 | TRBV29-1 | CSVIAANEQFF
TRBJ2-1 | 14 | TRBV6-2/TRBV6-3 | CASSYVGGGHEQFF
TRBJ2-1 | 14 | TRBV6-5 | CASSYRTGGNEQFF
TRBJ2-5 | 16 | TRBV4-2 | CASSQFFSGPQETQYF
TRBJ2-1 | 14 | TRBV28 | CASSLDLPEDEQFF
TRBJ2-3 | 18 | TRBV3-1 | CASSQEFDSGGSTDTQYF
TRBJ2-4 | 15 | TRBV7-9 | CASSLTGTGWDIQYF
TRBJ2-1 | 15 | TRBV27 | CASSSGGAPYNEQFF
TRBJ1-5 | 15 | TRBV29-1 | CSVGPSGDYTQPQHF
TRBJ2-7 | 14 | TRBV20-1 | CSARDGLAAYEQYF
TRBJ2-3 | 13 | TRBV13 | CASGTRITDTQYF
TRBJ2-6 | 22 | TRBV2 | CASSFLSAGTSGGPSGANVLTF
TRBJ1-1 | 15 | TRBV14 | CASSPRGLGWTEAFF
TRBJ2-1 | 13 | TRBV6-4 | CASSDSSSAEQFF
TRBJ2-1 | 15 | TRBV11-2 | CASSLALAGGREQFF
TRBJ1-5 | 12 | TRBV6-1 | CASSRSNQPQHF